The 18 T cell receptor beta chains listed next were all sequenced from one sample in a study of blood T cell repertoires in COVID-19. The data were produced by immunoSEQ multiplex PCR, yet TCRdb's version contains in-frame clones alone and is incomplete. The sample carries 300,000 or so clones, roughly 90% recorded once. The material sequenced was peripheral blood. The receptors were sampled from a man aged 18 to 35 who had recovered from COVID-19.

The V gene is TRBV18, the J gene TRBJ2-7, with D perhaps TRBD1 (6 bases). CDR3 length equals 14 residues. V was shortened by 3 bases and J by 2 bases, with 11 bases between the two germline ends. CDR1 KGHSH and CDR2 LQKENI come from the germline V gene. The CDR3 region has the DNA TGTGCCAGCTCACCTACGACAGGCACCTACGAGCAGTACTTC. Translated: CASSPTTGTYEQYF. Full variable domain (missing parts from reference TRBV18 and TRBJ2-7): NAGVMQNPRHLVRRRGQEARLRCSPMKGHSHVYWYRQLPEEGLKFMVYLQKENIIDESGMPKERFSAEFPKEGPSILRIQQVVRGDSAAYFCASSPTTGTYEQYFGPGTRLTVT.

The V call is TRBV4-3, the J call TRBJ1-5; 9 positions agree with TRBD1. Germline assignment: CDR1 LGHNA and CDR2 YSLEER. The J segment lost 4 bases and the V segment lost 0 bases, leaving 4 bases of the junction unmatched. There are 16 residues in the CDR3. The CDR3 sequence: CASSQDLTGGNQPQHF. In DNA, the CDR3 is TGCGCCAGCAGCCAAGATTTGACAGGGGGAAATCAGCCCCAGCATTTT.

This chain connects TRBV4-1 to TRBJ2-2; D is uncertain. The CDR3 is made up of 13 amino acids. Trimming took 0 bases from V and 7 from J, leaving 6 bases between them. Germline CDR1 and CDR2: MGHRA and YSYEKL. CDR3 nucleotide sequence: TGCGCCAGCAGCCAAGATCGTCTCGGGGAGCTGTTTTTT. Its protein product is CASSQDRLGELFF.

This chain links TRBV19 with TRBJ2-2; D unresolved. The CDR3 totals 14 residues. The germline V gene has CDR1 LNHDA and CDR2 SQIVND (reference sequence). V was clipped by 5 bases and J by 2 bases, with 9 bases between them. The CDR3 spells CASSFTSNTGELFF. Written as DNA, the CDR3 is TGTGCCAGTAGTTTTACTTCCAACACCGGGGAGCTGTTTTTT.

The V call is TRBV3-1 (or the pseudogene TRBV3-2), the J call TRBJ1-5, with D hard to call. V was cut by 9 bases and J by 9 bases, with 18 bases left in between. Germline values: CDR1 LGHDT, CDR2 YNNKEL (reference sequence). The CDR3 has 13 residues. The CDR3 DNA reads as TGTGCCAGTGGTGAGACCCCGGCGGGGCCCCAGCATTTT. Translated, it gives CASGETPAGPQHF.

V and J are TRBV29-1 and TRBJ1-1; a possible D gene is TRBD1 (5 bases). The V and J ends lost 4 bases and 4 bases respectively, with 10 bases between them. This CDR3 is 12 amino acids long. CDR1 SQVTM and CDR2 ANQGSEA come from the germline V gene. The CDR3 is CSVVLGGTEAFF. In nucleotides, the CDR3 is TGCAGCGTTGTTTTGGGGGGCACTGAAGCTTTCTTT.

This clone showed up just once. V and J are TRBV5-1 and TRBJ2-7; TRBD1 agrees at 10 bases. This CDR3 region has 14 residues. V was pared by 3 bases and J by 1 base, with 1 base of the junction left unmatched. Germline V CDR1 and CDR2: SGHRS, YFSETQ. The CDR3 reads CASSSGQGSYEQYF. CDR3 in DNA: TGCGCCAGCAGCTCGGGACAGGGGTCCTACGAGCAGTACTTC.

The chain is built from TRBV10-2 and TRBJ1-3; D call uncertain. The CDR3 spans 15 residues. In germline, CDR1 is WSHSY, CDR2 SAAADI. Trimming took 0 bases from V and 3 from J, leaving 9 bases between them. CDR3: CASSESIFGGNTIYF. The CDR3, as DNA: TGCGCCAGCAGTGAGTCGATTTTCGGTGGAAACACCATATATTTT.

This clone occurred a few times. The DNA of the CDR3 is TGTGCCAGCAGTTCGGGACACACAGGGGTGGCCGCCCAGCATTTT. Residues: CASSSGHTGVAAQHF. This chain joins TRBV6-5 and TRBJ1-5, with 7 bases aligning to TRBD1. The V segment lost 4 bases and the J segment 11 bases; nucleotides outside the gene matches: 14. The CDR3 contains 15 residues. From germline, CDR1 is MNHEY and CDR2 SVGAGI.

J is TRBJ2-7 and V is TRBV25-1, with TRBD1 matching 7 bases. CDR3 length: 13 amino acids. The germline V gene encodes CDR1 MGHDK and CDR2 SYGVNS. With 5 bases clipped from V and 0 bases from J, the junction kept 1 base outside the gene matches. CDR3 protein: CASSWDSSYEQYF. For the CDR3, the DNA is TGTGCCAGCAGTTGGGACAGCTCCTACGAGCAGTACTTC.

This clone was picked up one time. The V gene is TRBV6-5, the J gene TRBJ2-7; 9 bases are a match to TRBD1. The CDR3 spans 15 residues. Germline V gene lookup returns CDR1 MNHEY and CDR2 SVGAGI. V trimming: 2 bases; J trimming: 2 bases; junction bases outside the gene matches: 4. CDR3 protein: CASSYATGGPYEQYF. CDR3 DNA sequence: TGTGCCAGCAGTTACGCCACAGGGGGCCCCTACGAGCAGTACTTC.

The rearrangement links TRBV5-1 to TRBJ2-1; 12 nucleotides agree with TRBD2. Germline trimming cut 2 bases from V and 6 bases from J; bases unmatched to any gene: 9. CDR1 is SGHRS, CDR2 YFSETQ, per germline. The CDR3 loop spans 17 amino acids. CDR3 sequence: CASSFGLAGGPRNEQFF. DNA for the CDR3: TGCGCCAGCAGCTTTGGTCTAGCGGGAGGGCCCCGCAATGAGCAGTTCTTC.

This clone was picked up a small number of times. CDR3 loop: CASTLRTGNTGELFF. CDR3 nucleotides: TGTGCCAGCACCCTTAGGACAGGGAACACCGGGGAGCTGTTTTTT. The chain uses TRBV6-5 and TRBJ2-2; the match to TRBD1 covers 7 bases. J lost 1 base, V lost 7 bases, and 6 bases had no gene match. Germline V lookup: CDR1 MNHEY, CDR2 SVGAGI. This CDR3 has 15 amino acids.

The V call is TRBV18, the J call TRBJ2-3; D perhaps matches TRBD2 (5 bases). The CDR3 length is 14 residues. V lost 3 bases to trimming and J lost 1 base, with 8 bases between them. CDR1 KGHSH and CDR2 LQKENI come from the germline V gene. The CDR3 nucleotides are TGTGCCAGCTCACCCCAGAGGGGCACAGATACGCAGTATTTT. Its protein is CASSPQRGTDTQYF.

V gene TRBV29-1 combines with J gene TRBJ2-7, with TRBD1 matching 8 bases. This CDR3 comprises 15 residues. Germline V gene sequence: CDR1 SQVTM, CDR2 ANQGSEA. After removal of 2 bases from V and 3 bases from J, the junction contained 9 bases not matched to a gene. This CDR3 reads CSVESWQGAGYEQYF. CDR3 DNA: TGCAGCGTTGAATCCTGGCAGGGGGCAGGCTACGAGCAGTACTTC.

This rearrangement joins TRBV19 to TRBJ1-1; 8 bases line up with TRBD1. The J segment lost 10 bases and the V segment lost 4 bases, leaving 8 bases of the junction unmatched. In germline, CDR1 is LNHDA, CDR2 SQIVND (reference sequence). The CDR3 spans 13 residues. The CDR3 coding sequence is TGTGCCAGTAGTAACCGACAGGGGATCGGAGCTTTCTTT. It yields the protein CASSNRQGIGAFF.

The chain couples TRBV18 to TRBJ1-5; no clear D gene. The V gene lost 6 bases and the J gene lost 7 bases, with 16 bases spanning the gap. The germline CDR1 and CDR2 sequences are KGHSH and LQKENI. The length of the CDR3 is 14 residues. The CDR3 region has the DNA TGTGCCAGCTCTCAGACCGAGGAGCTCCAGCCCCAGCATTTT. Its translation: CASSQTEELQPQHF.

J is TRBJ2-1 and V is TRBV15; D may be TRBD1 (6 bases). Germline CDR1 reads LNHNV; CDR2 reads YYDKDF (reference sequence). Trimming left V 3 bases short and J 6 bases short, with 18 bases between. CDR3 length equals 16 residues. In nucleotides, the CDR3 is TGTGCCACCAGCAGGTCTATAGGGGGTGGGGCCAATGAGCAGTTCTTC. Amino acid sequence: CATSRSIGGGANEQFF.